This T cell receptor beta chain stems from a study of immune cell composition in non-small cell lung cancer. CDR3 length: 15 residues. Germline-derived CDR1 and CDR2 are LNHDA and SQIVND (reference sequence). Germline trimming cut 3 bases from V and 5 bases from J; bases unmatched to any gene: 7. Template was genomic DNA from frozen, unsorted single-cell suspensions. Concerning this clone itself: What it binds is not known.

Assay: immunoSEQ multiplex PCR; the TCRdb copy retains only in-frame clones and omits some. The sample holds more than 11,000 clones, about 84% seen once. Points from the study as a whole: Squamous lung tumours showed higher top 10 clone scores and clonality than adenocarcinomas. No significant correlation existed between pack-years smoked and tumour clonality. Tumour-associated clones >0.5% occurred in roughly 35% of adenocarcinomas, about three quarters of squamous.

The chain joins TRBV19 to TRBJ2-5, with 9 bases matching TRBD2. The sequencing sample was made of lung tumor tissue. This receptor was taken from a human donor with non-small cell lung cancer. Here the CDR3 reads CASSILAGSEETQYF. The CDR3 nucleotides are TGTGCCAGTAGTATCCTAGCGGGGTCCGAGGAGACCCAGTACTTC.